This note documents a single T cell receptor (beta chain) sequence. The target antigen is unknown. This sample was included in a study of beta chain features in type 1 diabetes. Study conclusions and caveats: When VDJ junctions were examined, type 1 diabetes patients showed fewer insertions and more deletions.

The CDR3 contains 15 residues. Trimming removed 1 base from V and 5 bases from J; junction bases left unmatched: 7. Germline CDR1 is KGHSH and CDR2 is LQKENI. Investigators reverse transcribed all isolated RNA, so they sequenced expressed TCRB transcripts. Sequencing used immunoSEQ multiplex PCR; TCRdb keeps in-frame clones, though not all of them. Of some 300,000 clones listed, under 8.5% are singletons. Averaging approximately 110 mL, one heparinised blood draw came from each individual donor. The source is a woman between 18 and 29 years old in good health. The chain couples TRBV18 to TRBJ2-5, with 7 bases aligning to TRBD2. Sequencing was done on a sample of central memory CD4+ T cells from blood. The CDR3 nucleotides are TGTGCCAGCTCACCACAGGGAGGGGTCTTTGAGACCCAGTACTTC. The encoded protein is CASSPQGGVFETQYF. Supplemented by reference TRBV18 and TRBJ2-5, the full variable domain reads NAGVMQNPRHLVRRRGQEARLRCSPMKGHSHVYWYRQLPEEGLKFMVYLQKENIIDESGMPKERFSAEFPKEGPSILRIQQVVRGDSAAYFCASSPQGGVFETQYFGPGTRLLVL.